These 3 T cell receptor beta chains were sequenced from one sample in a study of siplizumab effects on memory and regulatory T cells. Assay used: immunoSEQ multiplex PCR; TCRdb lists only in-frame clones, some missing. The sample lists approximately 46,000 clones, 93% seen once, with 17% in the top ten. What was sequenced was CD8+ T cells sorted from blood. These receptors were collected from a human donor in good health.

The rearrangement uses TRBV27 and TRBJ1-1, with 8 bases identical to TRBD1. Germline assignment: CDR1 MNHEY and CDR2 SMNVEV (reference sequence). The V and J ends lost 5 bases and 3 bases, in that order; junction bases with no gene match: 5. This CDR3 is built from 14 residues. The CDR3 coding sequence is TGTGCCAGCAGTCCCGGGACAGGATACACTGAAGCTTTCTTT. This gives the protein CASSPGTGYTEAFF.

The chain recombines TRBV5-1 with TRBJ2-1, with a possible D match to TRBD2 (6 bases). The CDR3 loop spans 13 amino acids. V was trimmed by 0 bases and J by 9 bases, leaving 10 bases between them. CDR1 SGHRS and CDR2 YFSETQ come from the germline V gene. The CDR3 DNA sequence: TGCGCCAGCAGCTTGGATCGCGGGATTGAGCAGTTCTTC. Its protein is CASSLDRGIEQFF.

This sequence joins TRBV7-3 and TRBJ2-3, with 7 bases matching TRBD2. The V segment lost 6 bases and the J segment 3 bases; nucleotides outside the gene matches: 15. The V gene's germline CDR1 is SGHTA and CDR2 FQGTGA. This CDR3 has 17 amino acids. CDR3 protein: CASSQRSAGRVTDTQYF. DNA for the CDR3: TGTGCCAGCAGTCAAAGGTCAGCGGGAAGAGTTACAGATACGCAGTATTTT.